This T cell receptor (beta chain) was observed in a study of cytomegalovirus exposure and HLA in healthy donors. Study findings and constraints: In a later analysis, an Asian-associated ancestry cluster reportedly showed fewer N-insertions than the roughly 690-donor mean.

60 Vbeta and 13 Jbeta primers were used in PCR. Measured with immunoSEQ multiplex PCR; TCRdb has only the in-frame clones, and not every one. The sample shows fewer than 90,000 clones, under 80% of them seen only once. This clone appeared a single time. The antigen is undetermined. The CDR3 has 16 residues. The germline V gene has CDR1 MNHEY and CDR2 SVGAGI. Source material: PBMCs. V and J are TRBV6-5 and TRBJ2-5, with D possibly matching TRBD2 (5 bases). The DNA end is more similar to TRBJ2-7, so the J call may be wrong. This clonotype originated in a man in his thirties or forties in good health and CMV-seropositive. This chain's CDR3 is CASSYQLPRARDEQYF. CDR3 nucleotides: TGTGCCAGCAGTTACCAACTCCCTCGGGCGCGGGACGAGCAGTACTTC.